The text below deals with one T cell receptor (beta chain). Its antigen is unidentified. Compared with germline, one end of the junction differs, possibly owing to a read error. From germline, CDR1 is LGHNA and CDR2 YNFKEQ. There are 16 residues in the CDR3. A J-beta primer mix and a sample-barcoded 5' primer were used in a second PCR of roughly 6 to 11 cycles. Every sample gave at least 2.5 million paired-end reads containing CDR3. TCRdb re-analysed the 5' RACE reads in MiXCR, keeping a single row per CDR3 protein. The sample has over 1,500,000 distinct CDR3 sequences, roughly 49% seen once; the top ten hold approximately 2%. It was around 10 milliliters of peripheral blood that were drawn from each donor. Total RNA, at least 6 micrograms per sample, was extracted from PBMCs. The data are from a study of blood T cells in healthy people across ages. Study results and limitations: As naive T cell percentage varied, TCR beta diversity correlated strongly with it.

J is TRBJ2-1 and V is TRBV4-2, with D unresolved. The specimen sequenced was blood. The TCR sequence derives from a woman aged 40-49 years in good health. DNA of the CDR3: TGTGCCAGCAGCCAACTACATTCGAACCCCTACAATGAGCAGTTCTTT. Translation gives CASSQLHSNPYNEQFF.